This T cell receptor beta chain was observed in a study of identical twins' blood T cells. The ends were cut back, 3 bases at V and 2 bases at J, with 17 bases in the middle. CDR1 and CDR2 (germline): DFQATT, SNEGSKA (reference sequence). The CDR3 is 16 residues long. Concerning this clonotype itself: Its antigen is not identified.

Likely shared infections and vaccines: all three twin pairs were reared together. A previously described protocol, modified, built RNA-based TCR cDNA libraries. In TCRdb, the 5' RACE reads were re-called with MiXCR into one record per CDR3 protein. The sample carries hundreds of thousands of distinct CDR3 sequences, roughly 28% recorded once. The study's findings and limits: Abundant TCRbeta CDR3s overlapped more between twins than with unrelated donors.

This clonotype originated in a woman aged 18 to 55 in good health. J is TRBJ1-5 and V is TRBV20-1; a possible D gene is TRBD1 (6 bases). The sequenced material came from PBMCs. CDR3 sequence (DNA): TGCAGTGCTAGGGTACCAGGGGTAGGGGGCAATCAGCCCCAGCATTTT. This translates into CSARVPGVGGNQPQHF.